This T cell receptor (beta chain) is from a study of blood T cells in healthy people across ages. This CDR3 contains 12 residues. The germline CDR1 and CDR2 sequences are MNHEY and SVGEGT. Through a sample-barcoded 5' primer and a J-beta primer mix, a second PCR was run for about 7 to 12 cycles. TCRdb re-called the 5' RACE reads through MiXCR, storing one row per CDR3 protein. The sample includes about 570,000 distinct CDR3 sequences, approximately 27% of them seen just once. A few counts support this clonotype. Antigen unknown. Germline and junction disagree at one end, which may indicate a read error. Study-wide findings and caveats: Age showed a roughly linear inverse relationship with TCR beta diversity per million T cells.

This TCR derives from a woman aged 65 to 85 in good health. This sequence joins TRBV6-2 or TRBV6-3 and TRBJ1-2; 8 bases are shared with TRBD1. The material sequenced was blood. In DNA, the CDR3 is TGTGCCAGCAGGACAGGGGACTACGGCTACACCTTC. Protein: CASRTGDYGYTF.